This TCR beta chain was found in a study of synovial regulatory T cells in juvenile arthritis. Study details: One patient received methotrexate plus infliximab; one lacked treatment information. Findings and caveats of the study: Synovial Tregs shared more CDR3 sequences with iaTregs than other blood Tregs. Compared with other blood Treg cells, inflammation-associated Treg cells had reduced TCR diversity.

From germline, CDR1 is SGHRS and CDR2 YFSETQ. This CDR3 has 15 residues. This entry has no DNA. With regard to this clone: Its antigen is unidentified.

Median age 11.6 years (roughly 2.2-22.9); median disease duration about 7 years (0.2-19.1). Sequencing was performed with immunoSEQ multiplex PCR; in TCRdb, only in-frame clones are kept and a portion is missing. The sample's table shows about 6,900 clones. The sequenced sample was Treg cells from blood. Sample subset: remaining (HLA-DR-negative) circulating blood Treg cells. This clonotype was sampled from a donor aged 2-30 years with juvenile idiopathic arthritis. The chain carries TRBV5-1 and TRBJ1-2; the TRBD1 assignment by TCRdb is unverifiable without DNA. The CDR3: CASSLGQLKDYGYTF.